The 20 T cell receptor beta chains below were found in one sample sequenced in a study of OX40 agonist ivuxolimab in advanced cancers. Method: immunoSEQ multiplex PCR; TCRdb's copy keeps in-frame clones and lacks some. The sample has more than 85,000 clones, over 85% seen once. This specimen consisted of CD4+ or CD8+ T cells sorted from blood, obtained in a trial of the OX40 agonist ivuxolimab. These receptor sequences come from an adult with an advanced solid tumor such as melanoma, head and neck, liver or kidney cancer.

V gene TRBV7-2 combines with J gene TRBJ1-1; TRBD1 is a possible D gene (5 bases). Germline V gene lookup returns CDR1 SGHTA and CDR2 FQGNSA. CDR3 length: 15 amino acids. V gave up 8 bases and J gave up 6 bases, with 22 bases separating them. CDR3 coding DNA: TGTGCCAGCGGTCGAGGAGGGGCAGGGAATGCTGAAGCTTTCTTT. Residues: CASGRGGAGNAEAFF.

The rearrangement links TRBV4-2 to TRBJ2-5, with 9 bases fitting TRBD1. This CDR3 contains 14 residues. Looked up from germline, CDR1 is LGHNA and CDR2 is YNFKEQ. J was trimmed by 4 bases and V by 1 base; bases with no gene match: 1. The CDR3 here is CASSQGGQGETQYF. The CDR3 region has the DNA TGTGCCAGCAGCCAAGGGGGACAGGGAGAGACCCAGTACTTC.

This chain links TRBV27 with TRBJ1-2; the D gene is possibly TRBD1 (5 bases). From germline, CDR1 is MNHEY and CDR2 SMNVEV (reference sequence). Trimming took off 6 bases at V and 3 bases at J, with 17 bases between the two ends. The CDR3 runs 15 residues. Here the CDR3 DNA reads TGTGCCAGCAGGCTTAGGGGTTTTATCGACTATGGCTACACCTTC. This sequence encodes CASRLRGFIDYGYTF.

The CDR3 reads CASSPQGGLNTIYF. The CDR3 region has the DNA TGCGCCAGCAGCCCCCAGGGAGGGTTGAACACCATATATTTT. The chain is built from TRBV5-1 and TRBJ1-3; a possible D gene is TRBD1 (5 bases). Between the trimmed V and J ends, which lost 4 bases and 7 bases, there was a span of 15 bases. Per the germline V gene, CDR1 is SGHRS and CDR2 is YFSETQ. The CDR3 runs to 14 residues.

The chain employs TRBV6-6 and TRBJ1-1; D remains unclear. Looked up from germline, CDR1 is MNHNY and CDR2 is SVGAGI (reference sequence). The length of the CDR3 is 15 residues. Trimming left V 0 bases short and J 0 bases short, with 8 bases between. CDR3 sequence (DNA): TGTGCCAGCAGTTACTCCCGTAGGCTGAACACTGAAGCTTTCTTT. Translated: CASSYSRRLNTEAFF.

The gene calls are TRBV28 and TRBJ2-7; TRBD2 agrees at 12 bases. The germline gives CDR1 MDHEN, CDR2 SYDVKM. The CDR3 consists of 14 residues. V was clipped by 8 bases and J by 2 bases; unmatched bases: 4. CDR3: CASGGLAGPYEQYF. As DNA, the CDR3 is TGTGCCAGCGGGGGACTAGCGGGTCCCTACGAGCAGTACTTC.

This clone was observed once. The V and J genes are TRBV5-5 and TRBJ1-3, with TRBD1 matching 7 bases. The CDR3 has 15 residues. CDR1 is SGHKS, CDR2 YYEKEE, per germline (reference sequence). The trim removed 4 bases at V and 4 bases at J, leaving 8 bases unmatched. The CDR3 DNA follows: TGTGCCAGCAGCGACGGGACAGCGCTGGGAAACACCATATATTTT. This gives the protein CASSDGTALGNTIYF.

This chain joins TRBV19 and TRBJ1-2; weak D call: TRBD1 (5 bases). Germline CDR1 is LNHDA and CDR2 is SQIVND (reference sequence). Between the trimmed V and J ends, which lost 5 bases and 7 bases, there was a span of 20 bases. The CDR3 extends over 15 amino acids. This CDR3 reads CASSVIGTRRGGYTF. Here the CDR3 DNA reads TGTGCCAGTAGTGTAATTGGCACTCGGAGGGGTGGCTACACCTTC.

The rearrangement uses TRBV5-6 and TRBJ2-7, with D possibly matching TRBD2 (6 bases). Germline lookup yields CDR1 SGHDT and CDR2 YYEEEE. The CDR3 has 15 amino acids. The V and J ends lost 4 bases and 4 bases respectively, with 18 bases between them. CDR3 coding DNA: TGTGCCAGCAGCCCGGAGGAGGGATTAAATTACGAGCAGTACTTC. This translates into CASSPEEGLNYEQYF.

V is TRBV7-2 and J is TRBJ2-2; TRBD1 is a possible D gene (6 bases). The CDR3 covers 18 residues. With 1 base removed from V and 0 bases from J, the gap between germline ends came to 15 bases. Germline V CDR1 and CDR2: SGHTA, FQGNSA. The CDR3 DNA is TGTGCCAGCAGCTTAGGTTACCCCGGGACATCGAACACCGGGGAGCTGTTTTTT. Translation gives CASSLGYPGTSNTGELFF.

The genes are TRBV7-2 and TRBJ2-6; D possibly corresponds to TRBD1 (5 bases). The CDR3 runs to 14 residues. From germline, CDR1 is SGHTA and CDR2 FQGNSA. V was shortened by 11 bases and J by 7 bases, with 18 bases between the two germline ends. The CDR3 nucleotides read TGTGCCTGTGCAGGGCCACTTACTGCCAACGTCCTGACTTTC. Translated, it gives CACAGPLTANVLTF.

The rearrangement uses TRBV19 and TRBJ2-7; 9 nucleotides align to TRBD2. The J segment lost 3 bases and the V segment lost 7 bases, leaving 7 bases of the junction unmatched. The CDR3 consists of 14 residues. Germline loops: CDR1 LNHDA, CDR2 SQIVND (reference sequence). Here the CDR3 reads CASTPSGIGYEQYF. Written as DNA, the CDR3 is TGTGCCAGTACCCCTAGCGGGATAGGCTACGAGCAGTACTTC. The full variable domain, completed using reference TRBV19 and TRBJ2-7, is DGGITQSPKYLFRKEGQNVTLSCEQNLNHDAMYWYRQDPGQGLRLIYYSQIVNDFQKGDIAEGYSVSREKKESFPLTVTSAQKNPTAFYLCASTPSGIGYEQYFGPGTRLTVT.

The V call is TRBV2, the J call TRBJ1-4; TRBD1 aligns across 8 bases. Unmatched junction bases numbered 11, after V lost 6 bases and J lost 8 bases. The CDR3 totals 15 residues. Looked up from germline, CDR1 is SNHLY and CDR2 is FYNNEI. CDR3 sequence: CASRRVGQGGEKLFF. The CDR3 region has the DNA TGTGCCAGCAGACGTGTCGGACAGGGAGGGGAAAAACTGTTTTTT.

The chain couples TRBV7-8 to TRBJ2-5; TRBD2 matches at 11 bases. Germline-derived CDR1 and CDR2 are SGHVS and FQNEAQ. Trimming took 5 bases from V and 13 from J; bases not matched to a gene: 12. The CDR3 covers 14 residues. CDR3 in DNA: TGTGCCAGCAGCCGGGGGACTAGCGGAGGGAACCCGTACTTC. As protein: CASSRGTSGGNPYF.

In this sample, this clone turned up once. The chain couples TRBV4-1 to TRBJ2-6, with D possibly being TRBD1 or TRBD2 (5 bases each). The CDR3 contains 20 residues. Trimming left V 6 bases short and J 4 bases short, with 28 bases between. The germline gives CDR1 MGHRA, CDR2 YSYEKL. CDR3 amino acids: CASSPLMDLRLGHGANVLTF. The CDR3 DNA reads as TGCGCCAGCAGTCCGCTTATGGACTTGCGGTTGGGGCACGGGGCCAACGTCCTGACTTTC.

CDR3 in DNA: TGTGCCATCAGCGGGACAGGGGGCAATGGCTACACCTTC. This encodes CAISGTGGNGYTF. V usage is TRBV10-3 and J usage is TRBJ1-2, with 12 positions matching TRBD1. The germline V gene has CDR1 ENHRY and CDR2 SYGVKD. CDR3 length equals 13 residues. The ends lost 6 bases at V and 6 bases at J; junction bases unmatched: 2.

This chain joins TRBV5-4 and TRBJ2-7; possibly TRBD1 for D (6 bases). The germline V and J ends were trimmed by 2 bases and 2 bases, with 11 bases remaining between them. Germline CDR1 is SGHNT and CDR2 is YYREEE (reference sequence). The CDR3 spans 14 residues. CDR3 coding DNA: TGTGCCAGCAGCTTCCAGGGGCAAACCTACGAGCAGTACTTC. Its translation: CASSFQGQTYEQYF.

The chain combines TRBV5-1 with TRBJ1-2, with D unresolved. Germline loops: CDR1 SGHRS, CDR2 YFSETQ. Trimming took off 4 bases at V and 7 bases at J, with 14 bases between the two ends. This CDR3 has 13 amino acids. The DNA for the CDR3 is TGCGCCAGCAGCCCCGGGGTTGGTCGTGGCTACACCTTC. Amino acids: CASSPGVGRGYTF.

The chain links TRBV7-2 to TRBJ2-1, with 11 nucleotides matching TRBD2. V lost 3 bases to trimming and J lost 8 bases; unmatched junction nucleotides: 12. The CDR3 has 17 amino acids. Germline CDR1 reads SGHTA; CDR2 reads FQGNSA. The DNA for the CDR3 is TGTGCCAGCAGCTTGAAGGGTAGCGGGAGGGTTTTGGATGAGCAGTTCTTC. Protein product: CASSLKGSGRVLDEQFF.

The rearrangement links TRBV5-1 to TRBJ2-1; weak D call: TRBD2 (5 bases). In germline, CDR1 is SGHRS, CDR2 YFSETQ. CDR3 size: 14 residues. V dropped 0 bases and J dropped 2 bases, with 6 bases sitting between them. The CDR3 here is CASSLGGAYNEQFF. In nucleotides, the CDR3 is TGCGCCAGCAGCTTGGGGGGAGCCTACAATGAGCAGTTCTTC.